This T cell receptor beta chain was found in a study of T cells in Graves' hyperthyroidism and ophthalmopathy. For the study at large: It was at initial diagnosis, before any treatment, that peripheral blood was collected. Broader study findings: Most expanded thyroid clonotypes above 0.001 recurred in blood. Ophthalmopathy was predicted by the model a median of about six months ahead of onset. A 13 V-J model separated ophthalmopathy from stable hyperthyroidism.

Germline values: CDR1 MDHEN, CDR2 SYDVKM. The CDR3 runs 12 residues. The V end lost 8 bases, the J end lost 4 bases, and 11 bases lay between the germline ends. This clonotype was detected ten times or more. The antigen is undetermined. Amplification of TCR beta CDR3 regions was performed using RNA transcripts as template. When the TCR CDR3 underwent first-round RT-PCR, the HTBI primer set was used. Via MiXCR, TCRdb re-called the multiplex PCR reads, giving one row per CDR3 protein. Of roughly 750,000 distinct CDR3 sequences in the sample, 16% were seen once. The chain couples TRBV28 to TRBJ2-5; weak D call: TRBD2 (5 bases). This clonotype originated in a man in his late teens or twenties with Graves' hyperthyroidism. Sequenced: blood. The CDR3 protein is CASAAGRETQYF. Here the CDR3 DNA reads TGTGCCAGCGCGGCGGGTAGAGAGACCCAGTACTTC.